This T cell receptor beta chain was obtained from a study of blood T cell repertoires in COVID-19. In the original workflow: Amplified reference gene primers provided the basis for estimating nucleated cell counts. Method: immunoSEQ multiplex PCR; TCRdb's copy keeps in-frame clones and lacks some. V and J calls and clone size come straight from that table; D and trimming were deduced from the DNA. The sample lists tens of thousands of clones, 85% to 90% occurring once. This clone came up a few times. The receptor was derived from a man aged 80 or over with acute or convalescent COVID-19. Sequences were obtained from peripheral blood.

The CDR3 is CASRQDSNSYNEQFF. The CDR3 bases are TGTGCCAGCAGACAGGACAGCAACTCCTACAATGAGCAGTTCTTC. The chain carries TRBV6-6 and TRBJ2-1, with D possibly being TRBD1 (6 bases). CDR1 and CDR2 from the germline V gene are MNHNY and SVGAGI (reference sequence). Trimming pared 6 bases from V and 0 bases from J, leaving 12 bases between. This CDR3 comprises 15 residues.